The TCR beta chain under discussion was sequenced for a study of T cell responses to AZD1222 COVID-19 vaccine. V trimming: 0 bases; J trimming: 2 bases; junction bases outside the gene matches: 11. There are 18 residues in the CDR3. Germline V CDR1 and CDR2: LGHNA, YSLEER. Sequenced by immunoSEQ multiplex PCR; TCRdb stores in-frame clones only, minus some. Among about 140,000 clones listed, around nine tenths were seen once. V gene TRBV4-3 combines with J gene TRBJ2-3; 7 bases line up with TRBD2. The material was peripheral blood, obtained on day 0 of AZD1222 vaccination. The sequence came from an adult in good health. The CDR3 nucleotides read TGCGCCAGCAGCCAAGAGTTTAGGCGTCTAGCGGACACAGATACGCAGTATTTT. Translating it yields CASSQEFRRLADTDTQYF.